This T cell receptor (beta chain) is from a study of cytomegalovirus exposure and HLA in healthy donors. Study-wide context: Clustering assigned around 77% of the approximately 400 genotyped donors to the Caucasian-associated ancestry cluster.

PCR was performed using 60 Vbeta and 13 Jbeta primers. Using immunoSEQ multiplex PCR, the repertoire was profiled, and TCRdb retains in-frame clones only, with some absent. Its listing shows about 130,000 clones. The clonotype originates from a man under 40 in good health and CMV-seronegative. The sequenced sample was PBMCs.

The CDR3 reads CASSRDTYTEAFF. In nucleotides, the CDR3 is TGCGCCAGCAGCAGGGACACCTACACTGAAGCTTTCTTT. The chain employs TRBV5-1 and TRBJ1-1, with D maybe TRBD1 (6 bases). CDR1 and CDR2 (germline): SGHRS, YFSETQ. The CDR3 length is 13 residues. The V end lost 4 bases, the J end lost 3 bases, and 10 bases lay between the germline ends.